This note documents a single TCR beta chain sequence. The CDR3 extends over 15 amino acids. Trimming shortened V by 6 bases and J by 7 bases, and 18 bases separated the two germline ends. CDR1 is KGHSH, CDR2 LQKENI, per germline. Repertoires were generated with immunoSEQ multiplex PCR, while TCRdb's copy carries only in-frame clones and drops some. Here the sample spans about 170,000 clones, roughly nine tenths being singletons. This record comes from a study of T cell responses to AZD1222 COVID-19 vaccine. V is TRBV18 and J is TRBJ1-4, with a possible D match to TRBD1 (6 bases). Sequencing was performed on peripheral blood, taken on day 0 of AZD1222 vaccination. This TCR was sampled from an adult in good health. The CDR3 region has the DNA TGTGCCAGCTCGCAGGGGACGTACGGGGGTGAAAAACTGTTTTTT. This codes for CASSQGTYGGEKLFF.